This entry describes one TCR beta chain. Its cognate antigen has yet to be identified. Per-base quality was not reported, and no clone a single base away is much larger than it. Collaborating institutions collected whole blood in K2EDTA tubes following their own protocols. For TCRbeta analysis, collaborators shipped samples in one of three forms: frozen whole blood, isolated PBMCs, or DNA extracted from either of those sample types. This sample was included in a study of blood T cell repertoires in COVID-19 (dated by TCRdb to about 2020). General notes on the study: Samples from collaborators originated in the United States, Italy and Spain and spanned both the acute and convalescent phases of COVID-19. The material from the prospective study consisted of cDNA or gDNA derived from T cells, B-cell-depleted T cells, or PBMCs. A de-identified subject ID, COVID-19 status, age in years and sex were almost always included in the sample metadata. The samples were drawn from two sources: the first 160 participants of the ongoing ImmuneRACE study, and 1,200 or so subjects contributed by 6 global collaborators. Where HLA class I and class II types were available, the types were taken from metadata supplied by the sample provider, not from assay-based typing. The dataset comprised deeply sampled blood TCRbeta repertoires from subjects exposed to, actively infected with, or recovered from COVID-19. The repertoires were released in a freely available public database meant as a resource for research on the immune response to SARS-CoV-2. The full study reports these points: How much clinical and demographic metadata was included differed by source and by participant, and the metadata was provided uncurated.

CDR1 and CDR2 are read off the germline V gene as ENHRY and SYGVKD. Cut back by 0 bases and 0 bases, the V and J ends lie 8 bases apart. The CDR3 spans 15 residues, from the cysteine through the phenylalanine. Kept here is only the CDR3 DNA, which spans 45 bases and is read in frame from base 1. TCRbeta CDR3 regions were amplified from genomic DNA by means of the immunoSEQ Assay, a bias-controlled multiplex PCR. The authors processed their data as follows. The number of nucleated cells in each sample was estimated by amplification of reference gene primers within the assay. Sequence reads were collapsed and filtered to measure the absolute abundance of every unique TCRbeta CDR3 rearrangement. For each sample, productive Simpson clonality was calculated as the square root of Simpson's diversity index across productive rearrangements. TCRdb mirrors the immuneACCESS table, restricted to in-frame sequences. Some clones are absent from its copies; in checked studies, under half trace to an unresolved V gene, and the reason for the others is unknown. The DNA was the basis for D and trimming; V, J and clone size are from that table. The table for this sample lists approximately 250,000 clones; 75% to 90% of them were counted only once. Of the sample, over 1.5% falls within the top ten clones.

The sample was peripheral blood. The sequence is built from TRBV10-3 and TRBJ1-2, with the D gene too uncertain to name. The receptor comes from a man aged 30-40 years with active or convalescent COVID-19. The CDR3 sequence is CAISESAAANYGYTF. The base sequence is TGTGCCATCAGTGAGTCGGCGGCTGCTAACTATGGCTACACCTTC.